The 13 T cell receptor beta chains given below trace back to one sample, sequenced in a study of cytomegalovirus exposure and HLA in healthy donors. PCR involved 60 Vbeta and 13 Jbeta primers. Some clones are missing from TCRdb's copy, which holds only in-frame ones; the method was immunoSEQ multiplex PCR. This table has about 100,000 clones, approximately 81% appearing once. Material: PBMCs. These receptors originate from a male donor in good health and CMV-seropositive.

This chain's CDR3 is CASSGGFNQPQHF. CDR3 sequence (DNA): TGTGCCAGCAGCGGGGGGTTCAATCAGCCCCAGCATTTT. The rearrangement uses TRBV6-5 and TRBJ1-5; D perhaps matches TRBD1 (5 bases). The CDR3 is 13 residues long. The V gene lost 6 bases and the J gene lost 3 bases, with 9 bases spanning the gap. Germline CDR1 reads MNHEY; CDR2 reads SVGAGI.

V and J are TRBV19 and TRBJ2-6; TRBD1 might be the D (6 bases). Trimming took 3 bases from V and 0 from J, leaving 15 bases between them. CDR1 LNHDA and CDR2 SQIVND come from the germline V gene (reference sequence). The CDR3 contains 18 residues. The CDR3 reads CASSIVARGSSGANVLTF. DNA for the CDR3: TGTGCCAGTAGTATCGTGGCCAGGGGATCCTCTGGGGCCAACGTCCTGACTTTC.

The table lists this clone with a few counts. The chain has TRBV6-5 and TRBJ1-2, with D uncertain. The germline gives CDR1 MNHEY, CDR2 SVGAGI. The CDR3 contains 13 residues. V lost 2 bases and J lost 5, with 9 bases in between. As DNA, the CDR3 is TGTGCCAGCAGTTACGGGCAGTCATATGGCTACACCTTC. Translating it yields CASSYGQSYGYTF.

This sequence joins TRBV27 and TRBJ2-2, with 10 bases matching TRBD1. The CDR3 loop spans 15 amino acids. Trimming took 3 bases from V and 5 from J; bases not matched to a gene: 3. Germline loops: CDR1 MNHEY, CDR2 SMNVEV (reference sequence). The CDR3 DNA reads TGTGCCAGCAGTTTCAGGACAGGGGGGACCGGGGAGCTGTTTTTT. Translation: CASSFRTGGTGELFF.

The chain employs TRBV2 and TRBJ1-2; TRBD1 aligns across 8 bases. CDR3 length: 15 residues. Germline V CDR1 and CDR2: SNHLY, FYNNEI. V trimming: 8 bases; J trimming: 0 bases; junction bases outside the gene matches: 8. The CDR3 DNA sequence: TGTGCCAGCCTTGGACAGGGACTGACTAACTATGGCTACACCTTC. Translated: CASLGQGLTNYGYTF.

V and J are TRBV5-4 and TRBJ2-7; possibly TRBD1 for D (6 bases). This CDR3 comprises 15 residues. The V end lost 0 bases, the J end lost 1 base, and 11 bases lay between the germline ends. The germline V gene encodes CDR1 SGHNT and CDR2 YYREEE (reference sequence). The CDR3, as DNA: TGTGCCAGCAGCTTGGACAGGGATGGTTCCTACGAGCAGTACTTC. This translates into CASSLDRDGSYEQYF. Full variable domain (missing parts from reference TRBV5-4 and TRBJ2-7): ETGVTQSPTHLIKTRGQQVTLRCSSQSGHNTVSWYQQALGQGPQFIFQYYREEENGRGNFPPRFSGLQFPNYSSELNVNALELDDSALYLCASSLDRDGSYEQYFGPGTRLTVT.

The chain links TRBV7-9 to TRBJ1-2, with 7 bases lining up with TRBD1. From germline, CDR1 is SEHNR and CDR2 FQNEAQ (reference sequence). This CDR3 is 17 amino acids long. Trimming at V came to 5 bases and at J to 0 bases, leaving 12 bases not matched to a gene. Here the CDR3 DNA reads TGTGCCAGCAGCAACCTCGGGACAGACAATTCTAACTATGGCTACACCTTC. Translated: CASSNLGTDNSNYGYTF.

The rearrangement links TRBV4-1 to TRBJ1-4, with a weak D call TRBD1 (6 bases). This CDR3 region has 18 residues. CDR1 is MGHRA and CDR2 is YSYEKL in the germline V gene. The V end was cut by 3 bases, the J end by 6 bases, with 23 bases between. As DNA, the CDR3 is TGCGCCAGCAGCCACCCTAGAAAGGGACATCCCATGGATGAAAAACTGTTTTTT. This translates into CASSHPRKGHPMDEKLFF.

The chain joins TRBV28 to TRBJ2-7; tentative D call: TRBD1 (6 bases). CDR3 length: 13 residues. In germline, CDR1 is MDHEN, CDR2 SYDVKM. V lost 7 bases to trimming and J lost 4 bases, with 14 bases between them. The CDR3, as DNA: TGTGCCAGCACACCAGGGGACAAGTACGAGCAGTACTTC. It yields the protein CASTPGDKYEQYF.

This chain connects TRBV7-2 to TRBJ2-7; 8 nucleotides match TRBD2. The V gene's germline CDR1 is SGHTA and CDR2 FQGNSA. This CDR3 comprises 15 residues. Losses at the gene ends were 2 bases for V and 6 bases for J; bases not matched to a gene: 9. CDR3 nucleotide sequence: TGTGCCAGCAGCTTACCCCGGGGGGGCCTTGTCGAGCAGTACTTC. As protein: CASSLPRGGLVEQYF.

The DNA for the CDR3 is TGTGCCAGCAGCTTAGGAATCGGGGGGAGTAGCAATCAGCCCCAGCATTTT. Protein sequence: CASSLGIGGSSNQPQHF. The chain joins TRBV7-2 to TRBJ1-5; D might be TRBD1 (5 bases). The V end was cut by 1 base, the J end by 0 bases, with 13 bases between. This CDR3 comprises 17 residues. Germline-derived CDR1 and CDR2 are SGHTA and FQGNSA.

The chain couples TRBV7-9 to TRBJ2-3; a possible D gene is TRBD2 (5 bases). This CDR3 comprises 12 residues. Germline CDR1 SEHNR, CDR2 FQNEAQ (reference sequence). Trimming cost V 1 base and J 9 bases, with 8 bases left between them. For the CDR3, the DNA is TGTGCCAGCAGCTTAGACCCGGGAACGCAGTATTTT. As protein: CASSLDPGTQYF.

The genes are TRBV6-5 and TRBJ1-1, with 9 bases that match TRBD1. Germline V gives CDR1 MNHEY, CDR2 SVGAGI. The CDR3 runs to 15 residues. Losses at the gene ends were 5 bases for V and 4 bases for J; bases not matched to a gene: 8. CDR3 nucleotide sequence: TGTGCCAGCAGTCTAGGACAGGGGACGGCCACTGAAGCTTTCTTT. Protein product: CASSLGQGTATEAFF.